This T cell receptor (beta chain) derives from a study of T cells in Graves' hyperthyroidism and ophthalmopathy. Study details: Upon initial diagnosis and before any treatment, peripheral blood was collected. The study's findings and limits: The blood repertoire included most of the expanded thyroid clonotypes above 0.001.

Diagnosing involved the use of clinical symptoms, serum thyroxine and TRAb, thyroid ultrasound and orbital computed tomography. Amplification of TCR beta CDR3 regions used RNA as the template. An initial round of RT-PCR targeting the TCR CDR3 relied on the HTBI primer set. TCRdb reprocessed the multiplex PCR reads with MiXCR, giving one entry per CDR3 protein. The table includes around 760,000 distinct CDR3 sequences, 35% detected once. Comment on this clonotype: Antigen: not known.

The TCR was taken from a woman aged 40 to 55 with Graves' hyperthyroidism. Material for sequencing was blood.

The DNA for the CDR3 is TGTGCCAACAGCTTGGGGCAGGGAGCCAATCAGCCCCAGCATTTT. It specifies CANSLGQGANQPQHF. This chain uses TRBV25-1 with TRBJ1-5, with D perhaps matching TRBD1 (5 bases). Trimming removed 10 bases at V and 3 bases at J, with 19 bases between. Per the germline V gene, CDR1 is MGHDK and CDR2 is SYGVNS. This CDR3 comprises 15 residues.